The rows below give T cell receptor beta chains drawn from one sample of a study of cytomegalovirus exposure and HLA in healthy donors. Here immunoSEQ multiplex PCR was the method, and the copy in TCRdb shows in-frame clones only, minus some. The sample lists 110,000 to 150,000 clones; around 80% were seen once. Sequencing input: PBMCs. All receptors derive from a man aged 30 to 45 in good health and CMV-seronegative. The CDR3 runs from the conserved cysteine through the conserved F or W.

cdr3_aa	v_call	j_call
CASALGGATGELFF	TRBV2	TRBJ2-2
CASISEGQGLNTEAFF	TRBV28	TRBJ1-1
CSVEDGGQGDTQYF	TRBV29-1	TRBJ2-3
CSVEDRMNTEAFF	TRBV29-1	TRBJ1-1
CASSEGTSGGAKNEQFF	TRBV2	TRBJ2-1
CASSVRGLANEQFF	TRBV7-2	TRBJ2-1
CASSQYSNQPQHF	TRBV7-2	TRBJ1-5
CASSTETGAGETQYF	TRBV5-1	TRBJ2-5
CATSRDLPRINQPQHF	TRBV15	TRBJ1-5
CASSLVSGSGEQFF	TRBV7-9	TRBJ2-1
CASSLWQGMAFF	TRBV5-4	TRBJ1-1
CSVGGSGNNYGYTF	TRBV29-1	TRBJ1-2
CASGSLSLTSGGAGEQFF	TRBV12-5	TRBJ2-1
CAISFTGAKNTEAFF	TRBV10-3	TRBJ1-1
CSVDASGRKNTGELFF	TRBV29-1	TRBJ2-2
CASSPHHPGTSGGAGQFF	TRBV28	TRBJ2-1
CASSLTWTSGETQYF	TRBV7-6	TRBJ2-5
CASSRRVNPNTGELFF	TRBV18	TRBJ2-2
CASSLEAGVGGYTF	TRBV11-2	TRBJ1-2
CASSEATGGAGTEAFF	TRBV6-1	TRBJ1-1
CASSAGLGSGNTIYF	TRBV16	TRBJ1-3
CASSTRLGISTDTQYF	TRBV19	TRBJ2-3
CASRGLGTLQPQHF	TRBV28	TRBJ1-5
CASSQDLELADTSYEQYF	TRBV4-1	TRBJ2-7
CASSQDHFGHYGYTF	TRBV4-1	TRBJ1-2
CASSSTQWTGGVYGYTF	TRBV28	TRBJ1-2
CASTLGTANTGELFF	TRBV18	TRBJ2-2
CTSSHPPGELWGYGYTF	TRBV1	TRBJ1-2
CASSGGAGQGGSYNEQFF	TRBV6-1	TRBJ2-1
CASSQGQGAGEKLFF	TRBV4-1	TRBJ1-4
CAGSYRATNYGYTF	TRBV28	TRBJ1-2
CASSPGGLAGPLYEQYF	TRBV28	TRBJ2-7
CASSLDGRLAYEQYF	TRBV28	TRBJ2-7
CASSQIPARELFF	TRBV16	TRBJ1-4
CASSEAQGRAFF	TRBV2	TRBJ1-1
CASSLSYRGEEQYF	TRBV5-4	TRBJ2-7
CASSTAGGPDTQYF	TRBV6-1	TRBJ2-3
CASRGTYNEQFF	TRBV27	TRBJ2-1
CASSPPGGGWEQFF	TRBV5-1	TRBJ2-1
CASSSDRGFYGYTF	TRBV19	TRBJ1-2
CASSGRQGGFLTGELFF	TRBV5-6	TRBJ2-2
CASSLELADSKNIQYF	TRBV5-1	TRBJ2-4
CASSLRERQTGTQYF	TRBV13	TRBJ2-3
CAISDIGTTGGPQHF	TRBV10-3	TRBJ1-5
CASSFRAGKSGELFF	TRBV5-6	TRBJ2-2
CASSTGGGVGNTIYF	TRBV9	TRBJ1-3
CASSRTDYSEQYF	TRBV5-8	TRBJ2-7
CASSSQGRGYEQYF	TRBV7-9	TRBJ2-7
CASSFGQARDQFF	TRBV27	TRBJ2-1